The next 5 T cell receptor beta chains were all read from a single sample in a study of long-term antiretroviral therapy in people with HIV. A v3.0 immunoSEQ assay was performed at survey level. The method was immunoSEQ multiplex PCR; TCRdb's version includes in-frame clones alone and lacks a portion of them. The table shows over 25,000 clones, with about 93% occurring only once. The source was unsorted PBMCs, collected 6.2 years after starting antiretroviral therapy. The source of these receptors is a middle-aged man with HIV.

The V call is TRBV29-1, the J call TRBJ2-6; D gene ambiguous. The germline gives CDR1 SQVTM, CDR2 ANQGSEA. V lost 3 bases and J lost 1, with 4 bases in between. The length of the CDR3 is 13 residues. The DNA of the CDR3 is TGCAGCGTTGACGAATCTGGGGCCAACGTCCTGACTTTC. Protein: CSVDESGANVLTF.

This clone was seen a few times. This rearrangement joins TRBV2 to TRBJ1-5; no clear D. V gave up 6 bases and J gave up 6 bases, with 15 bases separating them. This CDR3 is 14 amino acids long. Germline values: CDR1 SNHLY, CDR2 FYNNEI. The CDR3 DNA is TGTGCCAGCAGCCCTCTCGGGCCTCTTCAGCCCCAGCATTTT. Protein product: CASSPLGPLQPQHF.

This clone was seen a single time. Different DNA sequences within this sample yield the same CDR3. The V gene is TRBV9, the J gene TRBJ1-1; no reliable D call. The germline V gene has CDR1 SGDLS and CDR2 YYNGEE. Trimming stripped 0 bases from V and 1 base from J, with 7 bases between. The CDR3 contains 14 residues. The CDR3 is CASSVVTGNTEAFF. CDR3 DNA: TGTGCCAGCAGCGTAGTTACGGGGAACACTGAAGCTTTCTTT. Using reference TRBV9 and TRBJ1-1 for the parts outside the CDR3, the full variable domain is DSGVTQTPKHLITATGQRVTLRCSPRSGDLSVYWYQQSLDQGLQFLIQYYNGEERAKGNILERFSAQQFPDLHSELNLSSLELGDSALYFCASSVVTGNTEAFFGQGTRLTVV.

The chain's CDR3 is CASSQIGTGQRYGYTF. The DNA for the CDR3 is TGCGCCAGCAGCCAAATCGGAACAGGGCAAAGGTATGGCTACACCTTC. The rearrangement joins TRBV4-3 to TRBJ1-2, with TRBD1 as a possible D gene (6 bases). The V gene lost 2 bases and the J gene lost 5 bases, with 18 bases spanning the gap. Germline assignment: CDR1 LGHNA and CDR2 YSLEER. The CDR3 loop spans 16 amino acids.

The CDR3 DNA sequence: TGTGCCAGTAGTGGCGGGGCCCGGGGCACAGATACGCAGTATTTT. Translated, it gives CASSGGARGTDTQYF. This chain uses TRBV19 with TRBJ2-3; D possibly corresponds to TRBD2 (6 bases). Trimming removed 5 bases at V and 1 base at J, with 13 bases between. This CDR3 comprises 15 residues. The V gene's germline CDR1 is LNHDA and CDR2 SQIVND (reference sequence).